This TCR beta chain appears in the sequencing data of a study of T cell responses to AZD1222 COVID-19 vaccine. Study-level results: Vaccine-associated CD4 TCRs ranged over spike, dominating at 160-218 and 743-854.

In regard to this clone: The target antigen is unknown.

Some clones are missing from TCRdb's copy, which holds only in-frame ones; the method was immunoSEQ multiplex PCR. This table has 150,000 to 200,000 clones, about 91% appearing once. Sequencing was performed on peripheral blood, taken 28 days after the second AZD1222 dose. The TCR comes from an adult who received the AZD1222 COVID-19 vaccine.

This CDR3 is CASSVVGQMNTEAFF. In nucleotides, the CDR3 is TGTGCCAGCAGCGTAGTTGGGCAAATGAACACTGAAGCTTTCTTT. The V gene is TRBV9, the J gene TRBJ1-1; D is undetermined. CDR1 is SGDLS, CDR2 YYNGEE, per germline. The CDR3 consists of 15 residues. The V end was cut by 0 bases, the J end by 0 bases, with 9 bases between.